A selection of T cell receptor beta chains follows, all from one sample in a study of shared clonotypes between healthy human individuals. Sequencing was performed with immunoSEQ multiplex PCR; in TCRdb, only in-frame clones are kept and a portion is missing. Of approximately 2.3 million clones listed, 85% to 95% were seen once; the top ten hold 0.39%. Sequencing was done on a sample of naive CD4+ T cells from PBMCs. The receptors come from a young man in good health. Some clones in this sample may be carry-over from other donors' samples. Both conserved end residues are part of each CDR3. Fields, in order: V gene, D gene, J gene, clone size, CDR3 DNA, CDR3 protein. The D gene is left open where the match is weak. Rows may omit the clone size; those that give it use once, few, many or a size class.

V gene: TRBV28
D gene: TRBD2
J gene: TRBJ2-7
clone size: -
CDR3 DNA: TGTGCCAGCAGTTTAAGGACTAGCGGGAACGGCGAGCAGTACTTC
CDR3 protein: CASSLRTSGNGEQYF

V gene: TRBV9
D gene: TRBD2
J gene: TRBJ2-7
clone size: once
CDR3 DNA: TGTGCCAGCAGCGTCGCACTAGCGGGATTCTACGAGCAGTACTTC
CDR3 protein: CASSVALAGFYEQYF

V gene: TRBV5-8
D gene: -
J gene: TRBJ2-7
clone size: -
CDR3 DNA: TGTGCCAGCAGCTCGCCCTCGGACACAAAGGCCTACGAGCAGTACTTC
CDR3 protein: CASSSPSDTKAYEQYF

V gene: TRBV11-2
D gene: -
J gene: TRBJ2-5
clone size: -
CDR3 DNA: TGTGCCAGCAGAAAGGGAGAAGAGACCCAGTACTTC
CDR3 protein: CASRKGEETQYF

V gene: TRBV28
D gene: -
J gene: TRBJ2-1
clone size: -
CDR3 DNA: TGTGCCAGCAGTCCTCCAACAGGGGGAGGGGAGCAGTTCTTC
CDR3 protein: CASSPPTGGGEQFF

V gene: TRBV28
D gene: TRBD2
J gene: TRBJ2-3
clone size: -
CDR3 DNA: TGTGCCAGCAGTTTAAGGACTAGCGGGATAGGTACGCAGTATTTT
CDR3 protein: CASSLRTSGIGTQYF

V gene: TRBV7-2
D gene: -
J gene: TRBJ2-5
clone size: -
CDR3 DNA: TGTGCCAGCAGCTTAAGGCCCACCAGGGAGACCCAGTACTTC
CDR3 protein: CASSLRPTRETQYF

V gene: TRBV28
D gene: -
J gene: TRBJ2-7
clone size: -
CDR3 DNA: TGTGCCAGTATGACTGCCAGCGGAGCCTACGAGCAGTACTTC
CDR3 protein: CASMTASGAYEQYF

V gene: TRBV6-5
D gene: TRBD1
J gene: TRBJ1-2
clone size: -
CDR3 DNA: TGTGCCAGCAGTTACCGAGCGGGACAGGGAAACTATGGCTACACCTTC
CDR3 protein: CASSYRAGQGNYGYTF

V gene: TRBV11-3
D gene: TRBD2
J gene: TRBJ2-1
clone size: once
CDR3 DNA: TGTGCCAGCAGCTTAGGGCAAGCGGGAGGACATGAGCAGTTCTTC
CDR3 protein: CASSLGQAGGHEQFF

V gene: TRBV9
D gene: -
J gene: TRBJ1-3
clone size: -
CDR3 DNA: TGTGCCAGCAGCGTAGCGATGGGGGAGGTAGAAAGAAACACCATATATTTT
CDR3 protein: CASSVAMGEVERNTIYF

V gene: TRBV7-2
D gene: -
J gene: TRBJ2-5
clone size: -
CDR3 DNA: TGTGCCAGCAGCCAGGACCGAATCCAGGAGACCCAGTACTTC
CDR3 protein: CASSQDRIQETQYF

V gene: TRBV7-2
D gene: -
J gene: TRBJ2-7
clone size: -
CDR3 DNA: TGTGCCAGCAGCTTAAGGCTTCGGTGGCAGGAGGCCTACGAGCAGTACTTC
CDR3 protein: CASSLRLRWQEAYEQYF

V gene: TRBV9
D gene: TRBD2
J gene: TRBJ2-1
clone size: -
CDR3 DNA: TGTGCCAGCAGCGTAGTCGCTAGCGGGAGTGATAGGGTGCAGTTCTTC
CDR3 protein: CASSVVASGSDRVQFF

V gene: TRBV28
D gene: -
J gene: TRBJ2-1
clone size: -
CDR3 DNA: TGTGCCAGCAGTCCCGGGGCAGGGCGGCCCTACAATGAGCAGTTCTTC
CDR3 protein: CASSPGAGRPYNEQFF

V gene: TRBV18
D gene: TRBD1
J gene: TRBJ1-4
clone size: -
CDR3 DNA: TGTGCCAGCTCACAGGGGGCGGTCGCTAATGAAAAACTGTTTTTT
CDR3 protein: CASSQGAVANEKLFF

V gene: TRBV20-1
D gene: -
J gene: TRBJ1-1
clone size: -
CDR3 DNA: TGCAGTGCTAGGCCCCTCGTCGAAGCTTTCTTT
CDR3 protein: CSARPLVEAFF

V gene: TRBV7-6
D gene: -
J gene: TRBJ1-1
clone size: -
CDR3 DNA: TGTGCCAGCAGCTTAGACGGGGCTTTGAACACTGAAGCTTTCTTT
CDR3 protein: CASSLDGALNTEAFF

V gene: TRBV6-6
D gene: TRBD1
J gene: TRBJ2-7
clone size: -
CDR3 DNA: TGTGCCAGCAGTCCCGGGACAGGGAACGAGCAGTACTTC
CDR3 protein: CASSPGTGNEQYF

V gene: TRBV18
D gene: -
J gene: TRBJ2-7
clone size: -
CDR3 DNA: TGTGCCAGCTCACCGGGGACAACTCACTCACTAACCTACGAGCAGTACTTC
CDR3 protein: CASSPGTTHSLTYEQYF

V gene: TRBV7-3
D gene: TRBD1
J gene: TRBJ2-5
clone size: -
CDR3 DNA: TGTGCCAGCAGCTCAGGACAGGGGTGGGGAGAGACCCAGTACTTC
CDR3 protein: CASSSGQGWGETQYF

V gene: TRBV9
D gene: -
J gene: TRBJ1-2
clone size: -
CDR3 DNA: TGTGCCAGCAGCGAGTTGCCGGGCGCTGGCTACACCTTC
CDR3 protein: CASSELPGAGYTF

V gene: TRBV7-2
D gene: -
J gene: TRBJ2-5
clone size: -
CDR3 DNA: TGTGCCAGCAGCTTAGTGAACCAAGAGACCCAGTACTTC
CDR3 protein: CASSLVNQETQYF

V gene: TRBV4-3
D gene: -
J gene: TRBJ2-4
clone size: once
CDR3 DNA: TGCGCCAGCAGCCAAGCGTCCACAGGAGTTCTAGCCAAAAACATTCAGTACTTC
CDR3 protein: CASSQASTGVLAKNIQYF

V gene: TRBV7-3
D gene: -
J gene: TRBJ2-2
clone size: -
CDR3 DNA: TGTGCCAGCAGCTTAAACATCCCAGGGACCGGGGAGCTGTTTTTT
CDR3 protein: CASSLNIPGTGELFF

V gene: TRBV27
D gene: -
J gene: TRBJ1-5
clone size: -
CDR3 DNA: TGTGCCAGCAGTTCGCAGGGCCGGGGGTGGCGGAGCAATCAGCCCCAGCATTTT
CDR3 protein: CASSSQGRGWRSNQPQHF